The clone carrying this TCR beta chain has only a few counts. The read gets to within 3 residues of the CDR3 end, and the germline J gene fills in the rest. The data are from a study of T cell clonality in common variable immunodeficiency. With 0 bases removed from V and 3 bases from J, the gap between germline ends came to 8 bases. The CDR3 totals 14 residues. In germline, CDR1 is SGHRS, CDR2 YFSETQ. Measured with immunoSEQ multiplex PCR; TCRdb has only the in-frame clones, and not every one. The sample was found to contain about 39,000 clones, and every one recurs. The chain has TRBV5-1 and TRBJ2-3; maybe TRBD2 (5 bases). The sequence was obtained from a person aged 18-70 years in good health. Sequencing was carried out using peripheral blood mononuclear cells. The CDR3: CASSLGTGTDTQYF. Incomplete CDR3 DNA: TGCGCCAGCAGCTTGGGGACGGGGACAGATACG.